The T cell receptor (beta chain) under discussion was sequenced for a study of T-cell memory formation after mild COVID-19. Study background: The two donors had largely donor-specific TCR clusters.

J gave up 7 bases and V 1 base, and 9 bases lay outside the gene matches. This CDR3 is 15 amino acids long. Germline V gives CDR1 SGHAT, CDR2 FQNNGV. Points from the study as a whole: Some clones that responded turned up in pre-infection memory, which suggests that cross-reactive memory joined in.

This clonotype was counted at least ten times. Its antigen is unknown. One entry per CDR3 protein results from TCRdb running MiXCR on the 5' RACE reads. In the table there are roughly 400,000 distinct CDR3 sequences, 15% to 20% of which are singletons. The chain recombines TRBV11-2 with TRBJ2-5; TRBD1 agrees at 7 bases. The sequencing sample was made of PBMCs or a T cell subset sorted from them (not recorded which). This receptor was taken from a man aged 18 to 29 who had mild COVID-19 (a few samples of this study predate the infection). Cell type and time point are not known. This CDR3 is CASSLARGYRGTQYF. CDR3 sequence (DNA): TGTGCCAGCAGCTTAGCCAGGGGGTACCGGGGGACCCAGTACTTC.